The 26 T cell receptor beta chains listed next were all sequenced from one sample in a study of CD8 T cells in Susac syndrome. Random hexamers were used to reverse transcribe the RNA input (about 0.5 to 1 ug). Using its own MiXCR run on the immunoSEQ multiplex PCR reads, TCRdb lists one record per CDR3 protein. The sample records more than 95,000 distinct CDR3 sequences, around 94% being singletons. The sequenced material came from CD8+ T cells from PBMCs. The receptors shown here come from a human donor with Susac syndrome.

This clonotype was observed once. The gene calls are TRBV30 and TRBJ2-7; maybe TRBD2 (6 bases). The length of the CDR3 is 11 residues. The germline gives CDR1 GTSNPN, CDR2 SVGIG (reference sequence). The CDR3 protein is CAGRMGYEQYF. DNA for the CDR3: TGTGCGGGGAGGATGGGCTACGAGCAGTACTTC. Together with reference TRBV30 and TRBJ2-7, the CDR3 gives the full variable domain: SQTIHQWPATLVQPVGSPLSLECTVEGTSNPNLYWYRQAAGRGLQLLFYSVGIGQISSEVPQNLSASRPQDRQFILSSKKLLLSDSGFYLCAGRMGYEQYFGPGTRLTVT.

The V and J genes are TRBV6-1 and TRBJ2-1, with 8 bases aligning to TRBD2. There are 14 residues in the CDR3. Germline assignment: CDR1 MNHNS and CDR2 SASEGT. Germline trimming cut 7 bases from V and 3 bases from J; bases unmatched to any gene: 5. CDR3 region: CASKAGESYNEQFF. For the CDR3, the DNA is TGTGCCAGCAAAGCGGGGGAAAGCTACAATGAGCAGTTCTTC.

The chain has TRBV4-3 and TRBJ1-2; possible D gene TRBD1, 5 bases. The CDR3 spans 13 residues. V was trimmed by 4 bases and J by 1 base, leaving 7 bases between them. The germline CDR1 and CDR2 sequences are LGHNA and YSLEER. The CDR3 nucleotides are TGCGCCAGCAGCCCAGGGCATAACTATGGCTACACCTTC. Translating it yields CASSPGHNYGYTF.

V gene TRBV29-1 combines with J gene TRBJ2-7, with D perhaps given as TRBD1 or TRBD2 (5 bases each). V lost 4 bases to trimming and J lost 3 bases, with 13 bases between them. The CDR3 is 13 residues long. CDR1 is SQVTM, CDR2 ANQGSEA, per germline. In nucleotides, the CDR3 is TGCAGCGTTGTTCAAAGGGACGGCTACGAGCAGTACTTC. It codes for CSVVQRDGYEQYF.

The V and J genes are TRBV4-1 and TRBJ2-5, with a tentative D call TRBD2 (5 bases). V was pared by 4 bases and J by 0 bases, with 18 bases between. This CDR3 comprises 17 residues. The germline gives CDR1 MGHRA, CDR2 YSYEKL. CDR3 loop: CASSRSNSGGDQETQYF. CDR3 nucleotide sequence: TGCGCCAGCAGCCGCAGTAACAGTGGAGGAGACCAAGAGACCCAGTACTTC.

The J gene is TRBJ2-1, the V gene TRBV5-6, with no clear D. V was cut by 2 bases and J by 0 bases, with 15 bases left in between. The germline gives CDR1 SGHDT, CDR2 YYEEEE. The CDR3 is 17 residues long. The CDR3 reads CASSLPRRTSSYNEQFF. CDR3 nucleotide sequence: TGTGCCAGCAGCTTACCTAGACGAACGAGCTCCTACAATGAGCAGTTCTTC.

The chain is built from TRBV12-3 or TRBV12-4 and TRBJ2-1, with TRBD2 matching over 8 bases. V shed 6 bases and J 0 bases; nucleotides not matched to a gene: 7. The CDR3 sequence is 16 residues long. CDR3 region: CASSPSGTSSYNEQFF. CDR3 DNA: TGTGCCAGCAGCCCCTCCGGGACTAGCTCCTACAATGAGCAGTTCTTC.

This rearrangement joins TRBV29-1 to TRBJ2-7; D is unresolved. The V end lost 3 bases, the J end lost 2 bases, and 14 bases lay between the germline ends. Germline lookup yields CDR1 SQVTM and CDR2 ANQGSEA. The CDR3 consists of 14 residues. The CDR3 here is CSVDSAVRAYEQYF. CDR3 DNA: TGCAGCGTTGATTCCGCAGTCCGGGCCTACGAGCAGTACTTC.

This sequence joins TRBV5-1 and TRBJ2-1; D gene ambiguous. The length of the CDR3 is 13 residues. V shed 0 bases and J shed 7 bases, with 8 bases lying between them. Germline V gene lookup returns CDR1 SGHRS and CDR2 YFSETQ. The CDR3: CASSLAEPNEQFF. CDR3 DNA: TGCGCCAGCAGCTTGGCCGAGCCGAATGAGCAGTTCTTC.

The chain links TRBV30 to TRBJ2-5; D possibly corresponds to TRBD1 (6 bases). CDR1 GTSNPN and CDR2 SVGIG come from the germline V gene (reference sequence). The CDR3 contains 13 residues. Trimming removed 1 base at V and 5 bases at J, with 11 bases between. CDR3 residues: CAWSEQGWETQYF. The CDR3 nucleotides are TGTGCCTGGAGTGAACAGGGCTGGGAGACCCAGTACTTC.

This chain links TRBV20-1 with TRBJ2-7; 10 bases are shared with TRBD2. Trimming cost V 3 bases and J 2 bases; bases outside gene matches: 4. Germline loops: CDR1 DFQATT, CDR2 SNEGSKA (reference sequence). The CDR3 runs 14 residues. CDR3 sequence reads: CSASLAGEPYEQYF. CDR3 sequence (DNA): TGCAGTGCTAGCCTAGCGGGAGAACCCTACGAGCAGTACTTC.

The DNA for the CDR3 is TGTGCCAGCAGTAGGACAGAGAACACCGGGGAGCTGTTTTTT. Residues: CASSRTENTGELFF. The chain joins TRBV2 to TRBJ2-2; D may be TRBD1 (6 bases). The CDR3 length is 14 residues. Trimming pared 5 bases from V and 1 base from J, leaving 8 bases between. Germline-derived CDR1 and CDR2 are SNHLY and FYNNEI.

The J gene is TRBJ2-7, the V gene TRBV3-1; 9 nucleotides align to TRBD1. V was clipped by 3 bases and J by 1 base; unmatched bases: 10. The V gene's germline CDR1 is LGHDT and CDR2 YNNKEL (reference sequence). The CDR3 runs 17 residues. DNA for the CDR3: TGTGCCAGCAGCCATACCCTAGGACAGGGGTTTTCCTACGAGCAGTACTTC. Translation gives CASSHTLGQGFSYEQYF.

The chain couples TRBV4-1 to TRBJ2-5; 10 positions agree with TRBD2. Unmatched junction bases numbered 12, after V lost 3 bases and J lost 2 bases. Looked up from germline, CDR1 is MGHRA and CDR2 is YSYEKL. The CDR3 is made up of 18 amino acids. CDR3 DNA: TGCGCCAGCAGCCAGGGTTCTAGCGGGGGCCCGGGACAAGAGACCCAGTACTTC. Translated: CASSQGSSGGPGQETQYF.

This clonotype is a singleton in its sample. The V gene is TRBV9, the J gene TRBJ2-1, with 8 bases identical to TRBD1. J lost 6 bases, V lost 3 bases, and 8 bases had no gene match. The CDR3 loop spans 15 amino acids. Germline V lookup: CDR1 SGDLS, CDR2 YYNGEE. CDR3 in DNA: TGTGCCAGCAGCGAGGGCAGGGGGCATGTCAATGAGCAGTTCTTC. Translated, it gives CASSEGRGHVNEQFF. The full variable domain, with the rest looked up from reference TRBV9 and TRBJ2-1, is DSGVTQTPKHLITATGQRVTLRCSPRSGDLSVYWYQQSLDQGLQFLIQYYNGEERAKGNILERFSAQQFPDLHSELNLSSLELGDSALYFCASSEGRGHVNEQFFGPGTRLTVL.

The rearrangement joins TRBV12-3 or TRBV12-4 to TRBJ2-5; D ambiguous. CDR3 size: 14 residues. The ends were cut back, 5 bases at V and 2 bases at J, with 12 bases in the middle. This chain's CDR3 is CASSPRALQETQYF. The DNA for the CDR3 is TGTGCCAGCAGTCCTCGGGCCTTACAAGAGACCCAGTACTTC.

The chain combines TRBV12-3 or TRBV12-4 with TRBJ2-5; D is uncertain. Trimming took off 8 bases at V and 4 bases at J, with 8 bases between the two ends. The CDR3 covers 11 residues. This chain's CDR3 is CASRDRETQYF. CDR3 coding DNA: TGTGCCAGCCGCGATCGAGAGACCCAGTACTTC.

This clonotype showed up just a few times. The rearrangement joins TRBV4-2 to TRBJ2-7; D ambiguous. Germline lookup yields CDR1 LGHNA and CDR2 YNFKEQ. CDR3 length: 13 amino acids. Trimming pared 4 bases from V and 3 bases from J, leaving 10 bases between. CDR3 amino acids: CASSPPTGYEQYF. The CDR3 DNA reads TGTGCCAGCAGCCCTCCGACGGGCTACGAGCAGTACTTC.

This sequence joins TRBV4-1 and TRBJ1-1, with D hard to call. The V end was cut by 4 bases, the J end by 3 bases, with 15 bases between. The CDR3 has 15 residues. The germline gives CDR1 MGHRA, CDR2 YSYEKL. The CDR3 coding sequence is TGCGCCAGCAGCCCGTTTAAGATCCCGGACACTGAAGCTTTCTTT. This codes for CASSPFKIPDTEAFF.

The rearrangement links TRBV9 to TRBJ1-5; D not resolved. V was clipped by 0 bases and J by 4 bases, with 11 bases between them. Germline assignment: CDR1 SGDLS and CDR2 YYNGEE. CDR3 length: 15 residues. The CDR3 here is CASSVEGRNNQPQHF. CDR3 coding DNA: TGTGCCAGCAGCGTAGAAGGCAGGAATAATCAGCCCCAGCATTTT.

The DNA for the CDR3 is TGTGCCATCAGTGAGGGAGGTGACACAGATACGCAGTATTTT. This encodes CAISEGGDTDTQYF. The rearrangement joins TRBV10-3 to TRBJ2-3; perhaps TRBD2 as D (5 bases). CDR3 length: 14 residues. V lost 2 bases, J lost 2 bases, and 8 bases lay in between. Germline values: CDR1 ENHRY, CDR2 SYGVKD.

The CDR3 loop is CSVARNNEQFF. CDR3 bases: TGCAGCGTTGCACGGAACAATGAGCAGTTCTTC. The chain is built from TRBV29-1 and TRBJ2-1; D not certain. V dropped 4 bases and J dropped 5 bases, with 6 bases sitting between them. CDR1 is SQVTM, CDR2 ANQGSEA, per germline. This CDR3 has 11 residues.

The chain couples TRBV5-1 to TRBJ2-7; the D gene is possibly TRBD2 (5 bases). V was shortened by 4 bases and J by 1 base, with 12 bases between the two germline ends. The CDR3 has 14 residues. Germline CDR1 is SGHRS and CDR2 is YFSETQ. CDR3 region: CASSPDSDSYEQYF. As DNA, the CDR3 is TGCGCCAGCAGCCCGGACTCGGATTCCTACGAGCAGTACTTC.

V gene TRBV6-6 combines with J gene TRBJ2-2; D remains ambiguous. CDR1 MNHNY and CDR2 SVGAGI come from the germline V gene (reference sequence). Trimming took 0 bases from V and 4 from J, leaving 9 bases between them. CDR3 size: 15 residues. Here the CDR3 reads CASSYSMSTTGELFF. The CDR3, as DNA: TGTGCCAGCAGTTACTCGATGAGTACCACCGGGGAGCTGTTTTTT.

V is TRBV19 and J is TRBJ2-3, with 10 positions matching TRBD1. With V trimmed by 10 bases and J by 3 bases, 13 bases remained unmatched. The CDR3 spans 16 residues. Per germline, CDR1 LNHDA and CDR2 SQIVND (reference sequence). For the CDR3, the DNA is TGTGCCACCCAAACAGAGCCGGGACAGGGGACAGATACGCAGTATTTT. Protein product: CATQTEPGQGTDTQYF.

V is TRBV27 and J is TRBJ1-1; 9 bases are a match to TRBD1. The germline gives CDR1 MNHEY, CDR2 SMNVEV (reference sequence). V lost 4 bases, J lost 7 bases, and 7 bases stayed unmatched. The CDR3 extends over 14 amino acids. The chain's CDR3 is CASSSLGQGFEAFF. DNA for the CDR3: TGTGCCAGCAGTTCGCTCGGACAGGGGTTTGAAGCTTTCTTT.